The clone carrying this TCR beta chain showed up just a few times. Its antigen is unidentified. This record belongs to a study of beta chain features in type 1 diabetes. Study-wide results and caveats: TCRB CDR3s were moderately but significantly shorter in Type 1 diabetes patients in all four CD4+ subsets.

V was clipped by 1 base and J by 4 bases; unmatched bases: 11. The germline V gene has CDR1 LGHNT and CDR2 FRNRAP. The CDR3 consists of 17 residues. As every portion of the isolated RNA was reverse transcribed, the sequencing read expressed TCRB transcripts. Sequencing used immunoSEQ multiplex PCR; TCRdb keeps in-frame clones, though not all of them. Of fewer than 300,000 clones in the sample, roughly 22% were seen once. The sequenced material came from naive CD4+ T cells from blood. The receptor comes from a woman aged 40 to 50 with type 1 diabetes. The chain carries TRBV12-5 and TRBJ2-7; 9 bases agree with TRBD1. The CDR3 nucleotides read TGTGCTAGTGGTTTGGACCCGTCGGGACAGGGTTCATACGAGCAGTACTTC. Residues: CASGLDPSGQGSYEQYF.